Below are 20 T cell receptor beta chains sequenced from a single sample in a study of identical twins (dated by TCRdb to about 2016). The library was generated by 5' RACE. Sequenced using an Illumina HiSeq 2000. The public sequencing data were trimmed at Q25 with fastp and processed into clonotypes with MiXCR by TCRdb, which kept only in-frame beta chains. A single entry per CDR3 protein holds the most common genes and DNA from its merged rows. The sample has 1.5 million to 2 million distinct CDR3 sequences on record, about 31% of them singletons. The ten largest clonotypes hold roughly 0.3% of the sample. The sample taken for sequencing was cord blood. All receptors derive from a newborn girl in good health.

The chain carries TRBV5-1 and TRBJ1-2; 7 positions match TRBD1. V shed 1 base, J shed 8 bases, and the junction held 8 bases outside the gene matches. Germline V CDR1 and CDR2: SGHRS, YFSETQ. The CDR3 is 14 amino acids. This chain's CDR3 is CASSLRQGELGYTF. In nucleotides, the CDR3 is TGCGCCAGCAGCTTGAGGCAGGGGGAATTAGGCTACACCTTC.

This clonotype turned up a few times. The chain is built from TRBV7-2 and TRBJ2-1; D is possibly TRBD2 (7 bases). This CDR3 spans 14 amino acids. The V and J ends lost 8 bases and 4 bases respectively, with 15 bases between them. The germline V gene encodes CDR1 SGHTA and CDR2 FQGNSA. CDR3 protein: CASAWGGLYNEQFF. For the CDR3, the DNA is TGTGCCAGCGCCTGGGGGGGGCTATACAATGAGCAGTTCTTC.

CDR3 sequence reads: CASGLTPGTSREETQYF. The DNA of the CDR3 is TGTGCTAGTGGTTTGACCCCCGGGACTAGCAGGGAAGAGACCCAGTACTTC. V is TRBV12-5 and J is TRBJ2-7; 9 bases fit TRBD2. The J call may be incorrect, as the DNA end agrees better with TRBJ2-5. The CDR3 totals 17 residues. Germline CDR1 is LGHNT and CDR2 is FRNRAP.

The chain joins TRBV4-2 to TRBJ2-3; D perhaps matches TRBD2 (6 bases). V was shortened by 1 base and J by 5 bases, with 10 bases between the two germline ends. Germline CDR1 is LGHNA and CDR2 is YNFKEQ. The CDR3 length is 14 residues. Here the CDR3 DNA reads TGTGCCAGCAGCCAAGCGGGAGAGAGAGATACGCAGTATTTT. This gives the protein CASSQAGERDTQYF.

The chain joins TRBV15 to TRBJ1-2; 7 bases are a match to TRBD1. V trimming: 1 base; J trimming: 1 base; junction bases outside the gene matches: 3. From germline, CDR1 is LNHNV and CDR2 YYDKDF (reference sequence). The CDR3 is made up of 15 amino acids. CDR3 loop: CATSRGDSLNYGYTF. In DNA form, the CDR3 reads TGTGCCACCAGCAGAGGGGACAGTCTTAACTATGGCTACACCTTC.

To note about this clonotype: This may arise from a read error, as a much more abundant clone is one base away. The rearrangement joins TRBV6-4 to TRBJ2-1; unclear D gene. The CDR3 consists of 11 residues. CDR1 is MRHNA, CDR2 SNTAGT, per germline. The CDR3 DNA reads as TGTGCCGGCAGTGACTCCAATGAGCAGTTCTTC. Translated, it gives CAGSDSNEQFF.

CDR3 loop: CASSEYAGGGRDTQYF. CDR3 coding DNA: TGTGCCAGCAGTGAATATGCCGGCGGGGGGAGGGATACGCAGTATTTT. J is TRBJ2-3 and V is TRBV25-1; 8 positions match TRBD2. Germline assignment: CDR1 MGHDK and CDR2 SYGVNS. CDR3 length: 16 amino acids. With 0 bases clipped from V and 6 bases from J, the junction kept 8 bases outside the gene matches. The complete variable domain, with remaining parts taken from reference TRBV25-1 and TRBJ2-3, reads EADIYQTPRYLVIGTGKKITLECSQTMGHDKMYWYQQDPGMELHLIHYSYGVNSTEKGDLSSESTVSRIRTEHFPLTLESARPSHTSQYLCASSEYAGGGRDTQYFGPGTRLTVL.

The rearrangement uses TRBV12-3 or TRBV12-4 and TRBJ2-1, with D possibly matching TRBD1 (6 bases). This CDR3 comprises 16 residues. Trimming pared 6 bases from V and 5 bases from J, leaving 20 bases between. CDR3 bases: TGTGCCAGCAGCCCTCAGGGGAAGAGGGGTAACAATGAGCAGTTCTTC. This sequence encodes CASSPQGKRGNNEQFF.

This chain uses TRBV20-1 with TRBJ1-2; a possible D gene is TRBD1 (5 bases). V was cut by 5 bases and J by 2 bases, with 12 bases left in between. Germline loops: CDR1 DFQATT, CDR2 SNEGSKA (reference sequence). The CDR3 covers 13 residues. The CDR3 region has the DNA TGCAGTGCTCCGGACAATTTAAACTATGGCTACACCTTC. Translating it yields CSAPDNLNYGYTF.

This chain uses TRBV7-2 with TRBJ2-3, with 7 bases fitting TRBD2. The germline CDR1 and CDR2 sequences are SGHTA and FQGNSA. This CDR3 comprises 15 residues. J was trimmed by 4 bases and V by 3 bases; bases with no gene match: 7. The DNA of the CDR3 is TGTGCCAGCAGCTTGACGGGAGGTCTTGCAGATACGCAGTATTTT. Its protein product is CASSLTGGLADTQYF.

This chain links TRBV18 with TRBJ2-5, with 9 bases fitting TRBD2. This CDR3 has 15 residues. CDR1 KGHSH and CDR2 LQKENI come from the germline V gene. V trimming: 3 bases; J trimming: 5 bases; junction bases outside the gene matches: 7. CDR3 protein: CASSPGAGGGETQYF. CDR3 nucleotides: TGTGCCAGCTCACCCGGAGCGGGAGGCGGGGAGACCCAGTACTTC.

This clonotype showed up just a few times. V is TRBV12-3 or TRBV12-4 and J is TRBJ2-3, with 8 bases matching TRBD2. The junction had 7 bases not matched to a gene; V was cut back by 6 bases and J by 2 bases. The CDR3 extends over 15 amino acids. CDR3 loop: CASRLERGFTDTQYF. CDR3 coding DNA: TGTGCCAGCAGGCTCGAGCGGGGGTTCACAGATACGCAGTATTTT.

The chain recombines TRBV25-1 with TRBJ2-1; 8 nucleotides line up with TRBD2. CDR1 and CDR2 (germline): MGHDK, SYGVNS. This CDR3 spans 16 amino acids. V shed 4 bases and J 2 bases; nucleotides not matched to a gene: 7. For the CDR3, the DNA is TGTGCCAGCAGTGGCCCTAGCGGGCCCCCCTACAATGAGCAGTTCTTC. Translation gives CASSGPSGPPYNEQFF.

This clonotype was recorded a few times. The chain employs TRBV20-1 and TRBJ1-4, with D maybe TRBD1 (6 bases). Germline V lookup: CDR1 DFQATT, CDR2 SNEGSKA (reference sequence). The CDR3 extends over 13 amino acids. The V end was cut by 3 bases, the J end by 8 bases, with 13 bases between. CDR3: CSARWGLEEKLFF. The CDR3 DNA is TGCAGTGCTAGGTGGGGGCTGGAGGAAAAACTGTTTTTT.

This clonotype has a handful of counts. The rearrangement links TRBV28 to TRBJ2-7, with D tentatively TRBD2 (6 bases). Germline V CDR1 and CDR2: MDHEN, SYDVKM. Trimming left V 5 bases short and J 3 bases short, with 20 bases between. This CDR3 contains 16 residues. The CDR3 nucleotides are TGTGCCAGCAGTCACCTCACTCCCGGGAGAGGCTACGAGCAGTACTTC. The encoded protein is CASSHLTPGRGYEQYF.

The chain is built from TRBV20-1 and TRBJ2-1, with TRBD2 as a possible D gene (5 bases). Germline V gene sequence: CDR1 DFQATT, CDR2 SNEGSKA (reference sequence). The V end was cut by 6 bases, the J end by 10 bases, with 16 bases between. The CDR3 loop spans 12 amino acids. Here the CDR3 DNA reads TGCAGTGCCCCCCCACTAGATCGGGAGCAGTTCTTC. Its protein product is CSAPPLDREQFF.

This chain's CDR3 is CASSQRFPWDSYNEQFF. The CDR3 DNA sequence: TGTGCCAGCAGCCAGAGGTTTCCGTGGGATTCCTACAATGAGCAGTTCTTC. This sequence joins TRBV3-1 and TRBJ2-1; D ambiguous. Germline V CDR1 and CDR2: LGHDT, YNNKEL (reference sequence). Trimming removed 3 bases at V and 1 base at J, with 16 bases between. The CDR3 contains 17 residues.

This clonotype has a single count. The rearrangement links TRBV27 to TRBJ1-6; no firm D call. Germline lookup yields CDR1 MNHEY and CDR2 SMNVEV (reference sequence). With 1 base removed from V and 14 bases from J, the gap between germline ends came to 9 bases. The length of the CDR3 is 12 residues. The CDR3 DNA sequence: TGTGCCAGCAGTTTATTTAATTCGGCCCTCCACTTT. Amino acid sequence: CASSLFNSALHF.

This chain uses TRBV4-2 with TRBJ1-6; a weak D match, TRBD1 (5 bases). V lost 1 base, J lost 8 bases, and 15 bases lay in between. The CDR3 totals 16 residues. Germline loops: CDR1 LGHNA, CDR2 YNFKEQ. The CDR3 is CASSQGLRGVHSPLHF. For the CDR3, the DNA is TGTGCCAGCAGCCAAGGCCTCCGGGGGGTTCATTCACCCCTCCACTTT.

This clonotype was counted between two and nine times. This chain links TRBV4-2 with TRBJ2-7; the D call may be TRBD1 or TRBD2 (6 bases each). CDR3 size: 16 residues. CDR1 is LGHNA, CDR2 YNFKEQ, per germline. Deletions cut 1 base from V and 0 bases from J, with 13 bases between. CDR3 bases: TGTGCCAGCAGCCAAGGTAGGGGGGCTTACTCCTACGAGCAGTACTTC. It codes for CASSQGRGAYSYEQYF.